This TCR beta chain emerged from a study of early T cells in non-severe SARS-CoV-2 infection. Across the whole study: Unsorted whole blood bulk RNA was sequenced, with unpaired chains. Study-wide findings and caveats: The study's VDJdb matching favored anti-spike CD8 responses and missed private and CD4 specificities.

The library protocol tagged individual cDNA molecules with unique molecular identifiers. TCRdb re-called the 5' RACE reads through MiXCR, storing one row per CDR3 protein. The table lists under 140,000 distinct CDR3 sequences, 10% to 15% of them singletons. Comment on this clonotype: What it recognizes is unknown.

Germline trimming cut 3 bases from V and 5 bases from J; bases unmatched to any gene: 4. The V gene's germline CDR1 is MDHEN and CDR2 SYDVKM. The CDR3 sequence is 15 residues long. J is TRBJ1-4 and V is TRBV28; TRBD1 matches at 9 bases. The receptor was isolated from an adult who was a healthcare worker with PCR-confirmed SARS-CoV-2 infection or an uninfected control (not recorded which). Sequences were derived from whole blood, sampled at baseline. The CDR3 loop reads CASSFLGTGNEKLFF. CDR3 DNA: TGTGCCAGCAGTTTTTTAGGGACAGGGAATGAAAAACTGTTTTTT.